This T cell receptor beta chain was sequenced during a study of neurological immune-mediated disorders. Whole-study context: Relapsing-remitting patients made up most of the 34 multiple sclerosis patients, and secondary progressive patients made up 3.

General study findings and limits: A possible signature appeared as one related-CDR3 cluster, in which phylogenetic grouping placed the repertoires of 18 of 34 multiple sclerosis patients. Whereas HTLV-1-associated myelopathy showed the most TCR clonal expansion, multiple sclerosis showed the least, with levels below those of healthy controls.

5'RACE with 10-nucleotide random UMIs produced the cDNA. Each CDR3 protein gets one entry after TCRdb re-called the 5' RACE reads with MiXCR. There are fewer than 85,000 distinct CDR3 sequences in the sample; 3% to 5% occur only once, and approximately 1.2% lies in the top ten. This clonotype was picked up many times. Its antigen remains unknown. This CDR3 has 17 residues. After removal of 5 bases from V and 6 bases from J, the junction contained 15 bases not matched to a gene. From germline, CDR1 is LGHNA and CDR2 YNFKEQ. The chain is built from TRBV4-2 and TRBJ2-3; TRBD2 agrees at 9 bases. The clonotype was recovered from a man aged 25 to 40 with multiple sclerosis. Sequences were obtained from PBMCs. Here the CDR3 reads CASSILFPSGGSDTQYF. For the CDR3, the DNA is TGTGCCAGCAGCATTCTTTTTCCAAGCGGGGGGTCGGATACGCAGTATTTT.